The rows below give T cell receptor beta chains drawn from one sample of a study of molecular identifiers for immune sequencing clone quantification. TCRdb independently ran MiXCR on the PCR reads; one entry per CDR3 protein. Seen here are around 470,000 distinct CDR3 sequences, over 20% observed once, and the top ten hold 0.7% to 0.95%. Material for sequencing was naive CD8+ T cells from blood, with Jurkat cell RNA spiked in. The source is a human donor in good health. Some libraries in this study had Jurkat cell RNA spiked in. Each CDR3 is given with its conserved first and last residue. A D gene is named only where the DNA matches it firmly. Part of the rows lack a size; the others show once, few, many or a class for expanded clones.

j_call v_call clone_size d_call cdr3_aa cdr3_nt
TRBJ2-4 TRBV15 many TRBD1 CATSRDSGGGYIQYF TGTGCCACCAGCAGAGATTCAGGGGGCGGGTACATTCAGTACTTC
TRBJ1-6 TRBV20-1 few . CSARDTVPGPISPLHF TGCAGTGCTAGAGATACCGTCCCCGGCCCTATTTCACCCCTCCACTTT
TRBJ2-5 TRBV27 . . CASSHRPGSETQYF TGTGCCAGCAGTCACCGACCGGGGAGTGAGACCCAGTACTTC
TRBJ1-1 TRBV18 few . CASSREAKKGTEAFF TGTGCCAGCTCACGGGAGGCGAAGAAAGGCACTGAAGCTTTCTTT
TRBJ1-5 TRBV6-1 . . CASMPFISWGTGSAPKLHNQPQHF TGTGCCAGCATGCCCTTTATCAGTTGGGGCACAGGGTCGGCCCCGAAACTACACAATCAGCCCCAGCATTTT
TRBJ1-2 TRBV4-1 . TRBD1 CASSQLQGAYYGYTF TGCGCCAGCAGCCAACTACAGGGGGCTTACTATGGCTACACCTTC
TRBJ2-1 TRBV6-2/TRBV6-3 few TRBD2 CASSYGSGGPYNEQFF TGTGCCAGCAGTTACGGTAGCGGGGGTCCCTACAATGAGCAGTTCTTC
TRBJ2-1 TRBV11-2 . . CASGLPAVNEQFF TGTGCCAGCGGCTTACCTGCCGTCAATGAGCAGTTCTTC
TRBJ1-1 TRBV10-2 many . CASSEGRGSSEAFF TGCGCCAGCAGTGAGGGCAGGGGCTCGTCTGAAGCTTTCTTT
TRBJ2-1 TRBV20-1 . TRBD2 CSAVGLAEYNEQFF TGCAGTGCAGTGGGACTAGCGGAATACAATGAGCAGTTCTTC
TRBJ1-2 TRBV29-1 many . CSVQGRYGYTF TGCAGCGTTCAGGGTCGCTATGGCTACACCTTC
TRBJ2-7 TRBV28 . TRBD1 CASSYRGPLDYEQYF TGTGCCAGCAGCTACAGGGGGCCGCTGGACTACGAGCAGTACTTC
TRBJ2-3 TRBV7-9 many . CASSFPMGPDTQYF TGTGCCAGCAGCTTCCCAATGGGACCAGATACGCAGTATTTT
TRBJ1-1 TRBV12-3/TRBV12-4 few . CASSTDRPEAFF TGTGCCAGCAGTACCGACAGGCCCGAAGCTTTCTTT
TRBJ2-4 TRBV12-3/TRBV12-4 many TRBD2 CASSPGLAGLPTEKNIQYF TGTGCCAGCAGTCCTGGACTAGCGGGTCTCCCCACGGAAAAAAACATTCAGTACTTC
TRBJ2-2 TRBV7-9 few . CASSLVLGGTNTGELFF TGTGCCAGCAGCTTAGTATTGGGGGGAACCAACACCGGGGAGCTGTTTTTT
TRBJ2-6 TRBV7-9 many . CASSWDSGANVLTF TGTGCCAGCAGTTGGGACTCCGGGGCCAACGTCCTGACTTTC
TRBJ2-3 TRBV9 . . CASRRGGGIDTQYF TGTGCCAGCAGACGAGGCGGAGGGATAGATACGCAGTATTTT
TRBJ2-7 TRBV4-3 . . CASSQGRVAYEQYF TGCGCCAGCAGCCAAGGCCGGGTTGCCTACGAGCAGTACTTC